This T cell receptor (beta chain) originates from a study of cytomegalovirus exposure and HLA in healthy donors. Trimming took off 5 bases at V and 4 bases at J, with 17 bases between the two ends. The CDR3 contains 15 residues. Germline V gives CDR1 LNHDA, CDR2 SQIVND (reference sequence). PCR primers comprised 60 Vbeta and 13 Jbeta primers. TCRdb keeps only in-frame clones here, not all; method: immunoSEQ multiplex PCR. The sample lists roughly 100,000 clones; about four fifths were seen once. The sequenced sample consisted of PBMCs. This TCR derives from a woman between 40 and 50 years old in good health and CMV-seronegative. The chain uses TRBV19 and TRBJ2-5; perhaps TRBD2 as D (6 bases). In DNA, the CDR3 is TGTGCCAGTAGTGGGTGGGGGGTTCTTGGAGAGACCCAGTACTTC. Protein product: CASSGWGVLGETQYF.